This T cell receptor beta chain was sequenced in a study of CD8+ T cells in alopecia areata. Germline lookup yields CDR1 SQVTM and CDR2 ANQGSEA. This CDR3 is 14 amino acids long. Trimming pared 5 bases from V and 2 bases from J, leaving 16 bases between. In this sample, this clone turned up a few times. Antigen unknown. Study-level findings and limits: Scalp data also include sequences from resident alphabeta T cells of normal skin. Normal scalp had lower clonality than lesional scalp, with alopecia totalis/universalis lesions showing this most strongly.

Peripheral blood, together with lesional scalp punch biopsies, was collected from alopecia areata patients. Following RNA extraction, reverse transcription yielded cDNA that acted as the sequencing template. The protocol was immunoSEQ multiplex PCR, while the TCRdb copy is restricted to in-frame clones and leaves out a portion. The repertoire has 150,000 to 200,000 clones, around three fifths of them found once; the top ten carry about 14%. The V call is TRBV29-1, the J call TRBJ2-7, with D possibly matching TRBD1 (6 bases). The sequenced sample was CD4+ T cells sorted from blood, obtained at week 0. This clonotype originated in a human donor with alopecia areata. CDR3: CSVLTGTLPYEQYF. The CDR3 DNA follows: TGCAGCGTTCTCACTGGGACACTACCCTACGAGCAGTACTTC.